The 30 T cell receptor beta chains given below trace back to one sample, sequenced in a study of control samples from healthy donors and cancer patients. The assay was immunoSEQ multiplex PCR, and TCRdb's table has in-frame clones only and misses some. The sample has 25,000 to 30,000 clones, 70% to 90% seen once. Sequencing used formalin-fixed, paraffin-embedded tissue. The source is a female donor with melanoma.

This chain connects TRBV11-2 to TRBJ2-1; D is uncertain. The germline V and J ends were trimmed by 3 bases and 0 bases, with 6 bases remaining between them. Germline V gene lookup returns CDR1 SGHAT and CDR2 FQNNGV. The CDR3 sequence is 14 residues long. The CDR3 DNA reads as TGTGCCAGCAGCTTGGTCAGCTCCTACAATGAGCAGTTCTTC. It codes for CASSLVSSYNEQFF.

This chain joins TRBV2 and TRBJ1-4; D is unclear. Germline values: CDR1 SNHLY, CDR2 FYNNEI. V lost 10 bases and J lost 3, with 12 bases in between. This CDR3 contains 13 residues. CDR3 residues: CATGRKANEKLFF. CDR3 DNA sequence: TGTGCCACCGGACGAAAGGCTAATGAAAAACTGTTTTTT.

CDR3: CASSPVATGELFF. In nucleotides, the CDR3 is TGTGCCAGCAGCCCAGTCGCGACCGGGGAGCTGTTTTTT. This sequence joins TRBV7-2 and TRBJ2-2; D is unclear. The CDR3 contains 13 residues. V was clipped by 5 bases and J by 5 bases, with 9 bases between them. CDR1 is SGHTA, CDR2 FQGNSA, per germline.

V and J are TRBV7-2 and TRBJ2-1; D perhaps matches TRBD1 (6 bases). Germline CDR1 is SGHTA and CDR2 is FQGNSA. Trimming removed 3 bases at V and 0 bases at J, with 12 bases between. The CDR3 extends over 16 amino acids. The CDR3 loop reads CASSLGAPSSYNEQFF. The CDR3 DNA sequence: TGTGCCAGCAGCTTGGGGGCCCCGAGCTCCTACAATGAGCAGTTCTTC.

The chain employs TRBV5-5 and TRBJ2-7; 12 positions match TRBD2. CDR1 is SGHKS, CDR2 YYEKEE, per germline (reference sequence). V lost 5 bases, J lost 2 bases, and 2 bases stayed unmatched. The CDR3 has 14 residues. The CDR3 protein is CASRWTSGTYEQYF. The CDR3 nucleotides are TGTGCCAGCAGGTGGACTAGCGGGACCTACGAGCAGTACTTC.

V and J are TRBV6-2 or TRBV6-3 and TRBJ2-5; D might be TRBD1 (5 bases). Germline V lookup: CDR1 MNHEY, CDR2 SVGEGT. V shed 4 bases and J shed 9 bases, with 15 bases lying between them. This CDR3 region has 13 residues. The CDR3, as DNA: TGTGCCAGCAGTTTCCTGGACAATACGGCCCAGTACTTC. Residues: CASSFLDNTAQYF.

The CDR3 loop is CASSDGTGEASPLHF. Here the CDR3 DNA reads TGTGCCAGCAGCGACGGGACAGGGGAAGCATCACCCCTCCACTTT. This sequence joins TRBV5-5 and TRBJ1-6, with 10 bases lining up with TRBD1. This CDR3 is 15 amino acids long. V dropped 4 bases and J dropped 10; count of bases not matched to a gene: 8. Germline V gives CDR1 SGHKS, CDR2 YYEKEE (reference sequence).

The chain uses TRBV19 and TRBJ1-2, with D hard to call. CDR3 length equals 12 residues. V lost 10 bases and J lost 4, with 13 bases in between. CDR1 LNHDA and CDR2 SQIVND come from the germline V gene (reference sequence). This CDR3 reads CATRQSPYGYTF. The CDR3 DNA sequence: TGTGCCACAAGGCAGTCCCCCTATGGCTACACCTTC. Together with reference TRBV19 and TRBJ1-2, the CDR3 gives the full variable domain: DGGITQSPKYLFRKEGQNVTLSCEQNLNHDAMYWYRQDPGQGLRLIYYSQIVNDFQKGDIAEGYSVSREKKESFPLTVTSAQKNPTAFYLCATRQSPYGYTFGSGTRLTVV.

V gene TRBV5-1 combines with J gene TRBJ2-1, with a tentative D call TRBD1 (6 bases). With 3 bases removed from V and 0 bases from J, the gap between germline ends came to 10 bases. In germline, CDR1 is SGHRS, CDR2 YFSETQ. The CDR3 has 15 residues. The CDR3 bases are TGCGCCAGCAGCTCGGACAGTAGCTCCTACAATGAGCAGTTCTTC. Amino acids: CASSSDSSSYNEQFF.

Of note for this clone: The junction does not match germline at one end; this may be a read error. CDR3 coding DNA: TGTGCCAGCACCTTAGACAGGGGGCCCTACGAGCAGTACTTC. Protein: CASTLDRGPYEQYF. V and J are TRBV7-2 and TRBJ2-7; 10 nucleotides line up with TRBD1. The germline gives CDR1 SGHTA, CDR2 FQGNSA. The CDR3 sequence is 14 residues long. Filled out from reference TRBV7-2 and TRBJ2-7, the complete variable domain reads GAGVSQSPSNKVTEKGKDVELRCDPISGHTALYWYRQSLGQGLEFLIYFQGNSAPDKSGLPSDRFSAERTGGSVSTLTIQRTQQEDSAVYLCASTLDRGPYEQYFGPGTRLTVT.

V is TRBV7-3 and J is TRBJ1-1, with no clear D. Trimming shortened V by 1 base and J by 4 bases, and 13 bases separated the two germline ends. Germline-derived CDR1 and CDR2 are SGHTA and FQGTGA. The CDR3 is 15 residues long. As DNA, the CDR3 is TGTGCCAGCAGCTTAAAGAAGGGAGTGGTCACTGAAGCTTTCTTT. This gives the protein CASSLKKGVVTEAFF.

The genes are TRBV3-1 (or the pseudogene TRBV3-2) and TRBJ1-4; D is perhaps TRBD1 (5 bases). The CDR3 has 15 amino acids. The germline V and J ends were trimmed by 4 bases and 8 bases, with 17 bases remaining between them. The germline V gene encodes CDR1 LGHDT and CDR2 YNNKEL (reference sequence). CDR3 amino acids: CASSLSLSGGEKLFF. The CDR3 nucleotides read TGTGCCAGCAGCCTCTCCCTGTCCGGGGGAGAAAAACTGTTTTTT.

This rearrangement joins TRBV2 to TRBJ1-5; D is unclear. CDR3 length: 14 residues. Looked up from germline, CDR1 is SNHLY and CDR2 is FYNNEI. Deletions cut 0 bases from V and 0 bases from J, with 3 bases between. The CDR3 protein is CASSEAISNQPQHF. The CDR3 region has the DNA TGTGCCAGCAGTGAAGCAATTAGCAATCAGCCCCAGCATTTT.

This sequence joins TRBV5-1 and TRBJ1-1; TRBD1 is a possible D gene (6 bases). The germline gives CDR1 SGHRS, CDR2 YFSETQ. Trimming took 3 bases from V and 5 from J, leaving 17 bases between them. This CDR3 contains 15 residues. The CDR3: CASSWADTGQTEAFF. The CDR3 DNA reads as TGCGCCAGCAGCTGGGCGGATACAGGGCAGACTGAAGCTTTCTTT.

The chain combines TRBV4-3 with TRBJ2-1; possible D gene TRBD1, 7 bases. Trimming pared 2 bases from V and 9 bases from J, leaving 23 bases between. The CDR3 is 17 amino acids. Germline values: CDR1 LGHNA, CDR2 YSLEER. The CDR3 sequence is CASSQRSFRGAQTEQFF. In DNA form, the CDR3 reads TGCGCCAGCAGCCAACGGAGTTTCAGGGGGGCCCAGACTGAGCAGTTCTTC.

The chain is built from TRBV5-4 and TRBJ1-1; no definite D call. CDR1 is SGHNT and CDR2 is YYREEE in the germline V gene (reference sequence). V lost 1 base and J 2 bases, leaving 15 bases between the germline ends. CDR3 size: 16 residues. This chain's CDR3 is CASSLSVGLSNTEAFF. Written as DNA, the CDR3 is TGTGCCAGCAGCTTGTCGGTCGGGCTTTCTAACACTGAAGCTTTCTTT.

V and J are TRBV2 and TRBJ2-2; D is possibly TRBD2 (5 bases). V gave up 6 bases and J gave up 6 bases, with 11 bases separating them. Per germline, CDR1 SNHLY and CDR2 FYNNEI. The CDR3 sequence is 13 residues long. The CDR3 reads CASSWTEAGELFF. The CDR3 DNA reads as TGTGCCAGCAGCTGGACGGAGGCCGGGGAGCTGTTTTTT.

The table lists this clone with a count of one. The chain recombines TRBV9 with TRBJ2-7, with TRBD2 as a possible D gene (5 bases). Between the trimmed V and J ends, which lost 5 bases and 4 bases, there was a span of 16 bases. CDR3 size: 14 residues. Germline V gene data show CDR1 as SGDLS and CDR2 as YYNGEE. The CDR3: CASSRGQSGYEQYF. The CDR3 nucleotides read TGTGCCAGCAGTCGCGGGCAATCTGGGTACGAGCAGTACTTC.

This chain uses TRBV19 with TRBJ2-6; TRBD2 is a possible D gene (6 bases). The CDR3 is 19 residues long. The V gene's germline CDR1 is LNHDA and CDR2 SQIVND (reference sequence). Trimming cost V 5 bases and J 4 bases, with 24 bases left between them. The CDR3 spells CASSLVTQGGRSGANVLTF. The CDR3, as DNA: TGTGCCAGTAGTTTGGTAACTCAGGGAGGACGGTCCGGGGCCAACGTCCTGACTTTC.

This sequence joins TRBV5-1 and TRBJ2-7; the match to TRBD2 covers 9 bases. CDR1 is SGHRS, CDR2 YFSETQ, per germline. CDR3 length equals 16 residues. The junction had 5 bases not matched to a gene; V was cut back by 0 bases and J by 1 base. CDR3 residues: CASSLDQREASYEQYF. The CDR3 region has the DNA TGCGCCAGCAGCTTGGATCAGCGGGAGGCATCCTACGAGCAGTACTTC.

Comment on this clone: This sample also contains other DNA sequences that code for the same CDR3. The V gene is TRBV23-1, the J gene TRBJ2-2, with 8 bases lining up with TRBD1. TRBV23-1 is marked as an open reading frame, function uncertain. This CDR3 contains 22 residues. V lost 0 bases, J lost 6 bases, and 24 bases stayed unmatched. The CDR3 here is CASSQSPYGQGDPQSASGELFF. Here the CDR3 DNA reads TGCGCCAGCAGTCAATCCCCCTATGGACAGGGAGACCCTCAATCAGCCTCCGGGGAGCTGTTTTTT.

The J gene is TRBJ2-3, the V gene TRBV5-1; the match to TRBD2 covers 11 bases. After removal of 4 bases from V and 1 base from J, the junction contained 8 bases not matched to a gene. The CDR3 has 17 residues. The germline gives CDR1 SGHRS, CDR2 YFSETQ. The CDR3 is CASSTGKTSGGTDTQYF. CDR3 bases: TGCGCCAGCAGCACGGGGAAGACTAGCGGGGGCACAGATACGCAGTATTTT.

The rearrangement joins TRBV29-1 to TRBJ1-2, with a weak D call TRBD1 (6 bases). V was shortened by 4 bases and J by 4 bases, with 13 bases between the two germline ends. The CDR3 runs to 13 residues. The germline V gene has CDR1 SQVTM and CDR2 ANQGSEA. This CDR3 reads CSVGAQGGYGYTF. The CDR3, as DNA: TGCAGCGTTGGGGCACAGGGAGGCTATGGCTACACCTTC.

The CDR3 DNA reads as TGTGCCAGCAGCTTAGGGCCCGGGGAGCTGTTTTTT. It is translated as CASSLGPGELFF. The chain carries TRBV13 and TRBJ2-2, with D hard to call. This CDR3 comprises 12 residues. The germline gives CDR1 PRHDT, CDR2 FYEKMQ (reference sequence). V lost 0 bases, J lost 6 bases, and 2 bases lay in between. The full variable domain, in which reference TRBV13 and TRBJ2-2 provide the parts outside the CDR3, is AAGVIQSPRHLIKEKRETATLKCYPIPRHDTVYWYQQGPGQDPQFLISFYEKMQSDKGSIPDRFSAQQFSDYHSELNMSSLELGDSALYFCASSLGPGELFFGEGSRLTVL.

With respect to this clone: Additional DNA sequences in this sample encode the identical CDR3. V gene TRBV19 combines with J gene TRBJ2-5; D uncertain. Trimming removed 0 bases from V and 2 bases from J, with 7 bases in between. This CDR3 is 14 amino acids long. CDR1 and CDR2 from the germline V gene are LNHDA and SQIVND (reference sequence). CDR3 sequence: CASSIDGYQETQYF. The CDR3 DNA sequence: TGTGCCAGTAGTATAGATGGGTATCAAGAGACCCAGTACTTC. Full variable domain (missing parts from reference TRBV19 and TRBJ2-5): DGGITQSPKYLFRKEGQNVTLSCEQNLNHDAMYWYRQDPGQGLRLIYYSQIVNDFQKGDIAEGYSVSREKKESFPLTVTSAQKNPTAFYLCASSIDGYQETQYFGPGTRLLVL.

V and J are TRBV4-1 and TRBJ2-1; D unresolved. The germline V gene has CDR1 MGHRA and CDR2 YSYEKL. Trimming cost V 0 bases and J 4 bases, with 4 bases left between them. This CDR3 region has 13 residues. Here the CDR3 reads CASSQERYNEQFF. The CDR3 DNA follows: TGCGCCAGCAGCCAAGAGCGATACAATGAGCAGTTCTTC.

This chain connects TRBV6-5 to TRBJ1-2; the D gene is possibly TRBD1 (5 bases). This CDR3 region has 14 residues. V gave up 8 bases and J gave up 0 bases, with 13 bases separating them. Per germline, CDR1 MNHEY and CDR2 SVGAGI. The CDR3 reads CASRGPLTNYGYTF. DNA for the CDR3: TGTGCCAGCCGGGGACCGCTTACTAACTATGGCTACACCTTC.

In its sample, this clone was seen once. The chain links TRBV27 to TRBJ2-1; D may be TRBD1 (6 bases). V was clipped by 0 bases and J by 10 bases, with 13 bases between them. Germline V CDR1 and CDR2: MNHEY, SMNVEV (reference sequence). The CDR3 runs to 14 residues. CDR3 sequence (DNA): TGTGCCAGCAGTTTATCCGGACAGCCTAGAGAGCAGTTCTTC. It codes for CASSLSGQPREQFF.

CDR3 sequence reads: CASSVSGRVDNEQFF. CDR3 coding DNA: TGCGCCAGCAGCGTAAGCGGGAGGGTCGACAATGAGCAGTTCTTC. The V call is TRBV5-1, the J call TRBJ2-1, with 10 bases lining up with TRBD2. The CDR3 runs 15 residues. Trimming removed 4 bases from V and 5 bases from J; junction bases left unmatched: 6. Germline V gene sequence: CDR1 SGHRS, CDR2 YFSETQ. The whole variable domain, remainder taken from reference TRBV5-1 and TRBJ2-1, is KAGVTQTPRYLIKTRGQQVTLSCSPISGHRSVSWYQQTPGQGLQFLFEYFSETQRNKGNFPGRFSGRQFSNSRSEMNVSTLELGDSALYLCASSVSGRVDNEQFFGPGTRLTVL.

The chain couples TRBV5-8 to TRBJ2-1; perhaps D is TRBD1 or TRBD2 (5 bases each). CDR1 and CDR2 (germline): SGHTS, YDEGEE. The CDR3 contains 16 residues. V dropped 2 bases and J dropped 4 bases, with 16 bases sitting between them. DNA of the CDR3: TGTGCCAGCAGCTTTCGGGGTCGGGGCCAATACAATGAGCAGTTCTTC. Translated: CASSFRGRGQYNEQFF. The entire variable domain, with the rest obtained from reference TRBV5-8 and TRBJ2-1, is as follows: EAGVTQSPTHLIKTRGQQATLRCSPISGHTSVYWYQQALGLGLQFLLWYDEGEERNRGNFPPRFSGRQFPNYSSELNVNALELEDSALYLCASSFRGRGQYNEQFFGPGTRLTVL.